These 12 T cell receptor beta chains were sequenced from one sample in a study of memory CD4+ T cells and cytomegalovirus serostatus. Profiled with immunoSEQ multiplex PCR; TCRdb holds only in-frame clones, not every one. Counted here are 25,000 to 30,000 clones, approximately 75% occurring once; the ten biggest clones make up over 0.95%. The sort gate was single viable CD3+CD4+CD8-CD45RO+ cells for memory CD4+ T cells. Sequenced material: memory CD4+ T cells from blood. The receptors were gathered from an adult in good health and CMV-seronegative.

This rearrangement joins TRBV2 to TRBJ2-4, with D uncertain. Germline lookup yields CDR1 SNHLY and CDR2 FYNNEI. The CDR3 covers 12 residues. V was clipped by 3 bases and J by 9 bases, with 9 bases between them. Written as DNA, the CDR3 is TGTGCCAGCAGTGAGGGTTTAACCATTCAGTACTTC. This encodes CASSEGLTIQYF.

The V and J genes are TRBV7-3 and TRBJ2-2; 12 bases fit TRBD2. Germline assignment: CDR1 SGHTA and CDR2 FQGTGA. CDR3 length: 16 residues. The V and J ends lost 5 bases and 7 bases, in that order; junction bases with no gene match: 8. The CDR3 sequence: CASSPRTSGVGGELFF. CDR3 DNA sequence: TGTGCCAGCAGCCCTAGGACTAGCGGGGTCGGCGGGGAGCTGTTTTTT.

The genes are TRBV10-3 and TRBJ2-7; no reliable D call. In germline, CDR1 is ENHRY, CDR2 SYGVKD. This CDR3 has 14 amino acids. V was pared by 0 bases and J by 3 bases, with 9 bases between. CDR3 sequence (DNA): TGTGCCATCAGTGAGTCGAGCCGAATCTACGAGCAGTACTTC. Protein product: CAISESSRIYEQYF.

Of note for this clone: The sample has other DNA sequences that encode this CDR3 too. The genes are TRBV29-1 and TRBJ1-4; possibly TRBD1 for D (6 bases). CDR1 and CDR2 from the germline V gene are SQVTM and ANQGSEA. V was pared by 4 bases and J by 8 bases, with 11 bases between. This CDR3 region has 12 residues. The CDR3 loop is CSVAGVGEKLFF. As DNA, the CDR3 is TGCAGCGTTGCAGGGGTAGGGGAAAAACTGTTTTTT. The whole variable domain, remainder taken from reference TRBV29-1 and TRBJ1-4, is SAVISQKPSRDICQRGTSLTIQCQVDSQVTMMFWYRQQPGQSLTLIATANQGSEATYESGFVIDKFPISRPNLTFSTLTVSNMSPEDSSIYLCSVAGVGEKLFFGSGTQLSVL.

The chain is built from TRBV6-5 and TRBJ2-5; D might be TRBD2 (6 bases). This CDR3 has 14 residues. In germline, CDR1 is MNHEY, CDR2 SVGAGI. The V end lost 8 bases, the J end lost 0 bases, and 13 bases lay between the germline ends. The CDR3 reads CASCRSGNQETQYF. The CDR3, as DNA: TGTGCCAGCTGCCGTAGCGGCAACCAAGAGACCCAGTACTTC.

This chain links TRBV4-3 with TRBJ2-5, with 9 positions matching TRBD2. V was pared by 1 base and J by 5 bases, with 5 bases of the junction left unmatched. Looked up from germline, CDR1 is LGHNA and CDR2 is YSLEER. This CDR3 contains 15 residues. This CDR3 is CASSQGAGGLETQYF. The CDR3 nucleotides are TGCGCCAGCAGCCAAGGAGCGGGGGGTTTGGAGACCCAGTACTTC.

The chain links TRBV6-5 to TRBJ1-1; no reliable D call. This CDR3 comprises 12 residues. Germline lookup yields CDR1 MNHEY and CDR2 SVGAGI. V lost 6 bases and J lost 1, with 6 bases in between. Written as DNA, the CDR3 is TGTGCCAGCAGCCAGAGGAACACTGAAGCTTTCTTT. Translation gives CASSQRNTEAFF.

The rearrangement links TRBV30 to TRBJ2-5; the D gene could be TRBD1 or TRBD2 (6 bases each). Trimming removed 1 base from V and 2 bases from J, with 11 bases in between. CDR3 size: 14 residues. Germline CDR1 and CDR2: GTSNPN and SVGIG (reference sequence). This CDR3 is CAWSGGAGQETQYF. For the CDR3, the DNA is TGTGCCTGGAGTGGGGGGGCAGGTCAAGAGACCCAGTACTTC. The variable domain in full, with the rest retrieved from reference TRBV30 and TRBJ2-5, is SQTIHQWPATLVQPVGSPLSLECTVEGTSNPNLYWYRQAAGRGLQLLFYSVGIGQISSEVPQNLSASRPQDRQFILSSKKLLLSDSGFYLCAWSGGAGQETQYFGPGTRLLVL.

The J gene is TRBJ1-2, the V gene TRBV4-1; D not resolved. The germline V gene has CDR1 MGHRA and CDR2 YSYEKL. The V and J ends lost 0 bases and 5 bases respectively, with 13 bases between them. The CDR3 runs to 15 residues. CDR3 in DNA: TGCGCCAGCAGCCAAGAGGCGGGCCAGGCTTATGGCTACACCTTC. The encoded protein is CASSQEAGQAYGYTF.

The J gene is TRBJ2-1, the V gene TRBV7-9; 7 nucleotides match TRBD1. Germline loops: CDR1 SEHNR, CDR2 FQNEAQ (reference sequence). This CDR3 spans 14 amino acids. J was trimmed by 6 bases and V by 1 base; bases with no gene match: 3. The CDR3 protein is CASSLERQGNEQFF. DNA of the CDR3: TGTGCCAGCAGCTTAGAGAGACAGGGCAATGAGCAGTTCTTC.

The chain combines TRBV7-8 with TRBJ1-5; 7 bases match TRBD1. With V trimmed by 4 bases and J by 1 base, 7 bases remained unmatched. Germline loops: CDR1 SGHVS, CDR2 FQNEAQ. The CDR3 has 16 amino acids. CDR3 region: CASSSWGQPSNQPQHF. DNA for the CDR3: TGTGCCAGCAGCTCGTGGGGACAGCCGAGCAATCAGCCCCAGCATTTT.

J is TRBJ2-5 and V is TRBV5-6; a weak D match, TRBD1 (6 bases). The CDR3 length is 17 residues. V lost 4 bases and J 5 bases, leaving 24 bases between the germline ends. CDR1 SGHDT and CDR2 YYEEEE come from the germline V gene. The CDR3 DNA is TGTGCCAGCAGCAGGACAACAACAGGGCTCCGTACGGAGACCCAGTACTTC. This translates into CASSRTTTGLRTETQYF.